The T cell receptor (beta chain) under discussion was sequenced for a study of type 1 and type 2 diabetes patients. On the study more broadly: From PBMCs, CD4+ and CD8+ T cells were isolated by magnetic microbeads.

Anyone with other autoimmune disease or infection in the prior four weeks was excluded. Roughly 10 milliliters of peripheral blood were collected from each participant. PCR was run on genomic DNA. Multiplex PCR with 30 forward and 13 reverse primers amplified the TCR beta CDR3. TCRdb analysed the multiplex PCR reads with MiXCR anew, one entry per CDR3 protein. The sample comprises under 300,000 distinct CDR3 sequences, roughly 48% of which are singletons, and approximately 15% rests with the top ten. This clonotype was obtained from a man younger than 35 with type 2 diabetes. Material for sequencing was peripheral blood mononuclear cells (PBMCs).

The CDR3 is CASSPLDWSEADTQYF. Written as DNA, the CDR3 is TGTGCCAGCAGCCCACTTGACTGGTCCGAGGCGGATACGCAGTATTTT. J is TRBJ2-3 and V is TRBV11-2, with D unresolved. The germline V gene encodes CDR1 SGHAT and CDR2 FQNNGV. V lost 5 bases to trimming and J lost 6 bases, with 21 bases between them. The CDR3 contains 16 residues.